Each of the 6 T cell receptor beta chains below was sequenced from the same sample in a study of CD8 T cells in ankylosing spondylitis. Study observations and caveats: Several highly homologous variants formed a TCR beta motif that appeared characteristic of ankylosing spondylitis blood.

No antigen has been identified for these receptors. One entry per CDR3 protein results from TCRdb running MiXCR on the 5' RACE reads. In the table there are a few hundred thousand distinct CDR3 sequences, approximately 20% of which are singletons. The sequenced sample consisted of blood, either unsorted or a sorted T cell fraction (not recorded which). Receptors were obtained from a male donor with ankylosing spondylitis.

Comments on this clonotype: This could be a read error, since a much larger clone is one nucleotide away. The chain joins TRBV7-3 to TRBJ2-1, with 11 nucleotides matching TRBD2. Germline V CDR1 and CDR2: SGHTA, FQGTGA. J gave up 4 bases and V 5 bases, and 4 bases lay outside the gene matches. The CDR3 loop spans 15 amino acids. CDR3 region: CASSRGLAEYNEQFF. CDR3 nucleotide sequence: TGTGCCAGCAGCCGGGGACTAGCGGAGTACAATGAGCAGTTCTTC.

The chain is built from TRBV12-5 and TRBJ2-7; D uncertain. The CDR3 is 17 amino acids. The V end lost 6 bases, the J end lost 0 bases, and 21 bases lay between the germline ends. CDR1 LGHNT and CDR2 FRNRAP come from the germline V gene. CDR3 nucleotide sequence: TGTGCTAGTGGACCCGGTGTAGGCCCCGGAATCTCCTACGAGCAGTACTTC. Translated: CASGPGVGPGISYEQYF.

This clonotype has ten or more counts. This chain links TRBV28 with TRBJ2-2; D gene ambiguous. The CDR3 totals 12 residues. V lost 6 bases to trimming and J lost 1 base, with 3 bases between them. The germline CDR1 and CDR2 sequences are MDHEN and SYDVKM. The chain's CDR3 is CASRLNTGELFF. CDR3 nucleotides: TGTGCCAGCAGGCTGAACACCGGGGAGCTGTTTTTT.

In its sample, this clonotype was seen many times. This sequence joins TRBV28 and TRBJ2-4; D is unresolved. V was pared by 3 bases and J by 0 bases, with 18 bases between. Germline CDR1 MDHEN, CDR2 SYDVKM. CDR3 length equals 18 residues. The CDR3 DNA reads as TGTGCCAGCAGTTTCCCGATTGGCCTTCGTTCAGCCAAAAACATTCAGTACTTC. This codes for CASSFPIGLRSAKNIQYF.

In this sample, this clonotype turned up a few times. The chain uses TRBV5-1 and TRBJ2-7; D not resolved. The CDR3 totals 11 residues. Deletions cut 7 bases from V and 4 bases from J, with 9 bases between. The germline V gene has CDR1 SGHRS and CDR2 YFSETQ. This CDR3 is CASGLNYEQYF. The CDR3 DNA reads TGCGCCAGCGGTTTGAATTACGAGCAGTACTTC. Full variable domain (outside the CDR3, taken from reference TRBV5-1 and TRBJ2-7): KAGVTQTPRYLIKTRGQQVTLSCSPISGHRSVSWYQQTPGQGLQFLFEYFSETQRNKGNFPGRFSGRQFSNSRSEMNVSTLELGDSALYLCASGLNYEQYFGPGTRLTVT.

This clonotype occurred once. The CDR3 ends on some other residue instead of the conserved phenylalanine or tryptophan, so this is likely a read error. This chain connects TRBV18 to TRBJ1-1; D is ambiguous. Trimming shortened V by 1 base and J by 2 bases, and 5 bases separated the two germline ends. Looked up from germline, CDR1 is KGHSH and CDR2 is LQKENI. CDR3 size: 13 residues. For the CDR3, the DNA is TGTGCCAGCTCACCACAGGGTAACACTGAAGCTTTCCTT. It is translated as CASSPQGNTEAFL.